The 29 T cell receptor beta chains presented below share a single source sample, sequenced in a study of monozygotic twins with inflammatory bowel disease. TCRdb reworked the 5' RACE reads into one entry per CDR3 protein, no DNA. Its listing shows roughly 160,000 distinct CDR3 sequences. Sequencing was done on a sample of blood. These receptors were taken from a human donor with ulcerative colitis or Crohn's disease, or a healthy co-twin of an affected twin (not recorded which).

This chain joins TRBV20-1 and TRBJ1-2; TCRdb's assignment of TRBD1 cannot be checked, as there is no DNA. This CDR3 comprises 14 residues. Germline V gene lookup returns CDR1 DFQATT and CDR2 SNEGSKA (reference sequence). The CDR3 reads CSARVRLYRVGYTF.

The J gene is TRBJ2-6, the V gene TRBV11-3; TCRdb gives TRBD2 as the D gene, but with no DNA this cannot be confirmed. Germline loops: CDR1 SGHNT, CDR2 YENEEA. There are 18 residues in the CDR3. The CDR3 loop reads CASSPLNSGDSGANVLTF. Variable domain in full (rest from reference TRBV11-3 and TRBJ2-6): EAGVVQSPRYKIIEKKQPVAFWCNPISGHNTLYWYLQNLGQGPELLIRYENEEAVDDSQLPKDRFSAERLKGVDSTLKIQPAELGDSAVYLCASSPLNSGDSGANVLTFGAGSRLTVL.

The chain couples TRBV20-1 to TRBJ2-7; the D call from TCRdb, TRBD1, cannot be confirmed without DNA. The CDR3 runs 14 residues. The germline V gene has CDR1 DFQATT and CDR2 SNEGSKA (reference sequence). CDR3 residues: CSAGTGPSSYEQYF.

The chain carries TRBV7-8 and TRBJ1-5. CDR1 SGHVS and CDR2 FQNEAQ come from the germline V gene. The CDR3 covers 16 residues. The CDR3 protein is CASRRGGAGGNQPQHF.

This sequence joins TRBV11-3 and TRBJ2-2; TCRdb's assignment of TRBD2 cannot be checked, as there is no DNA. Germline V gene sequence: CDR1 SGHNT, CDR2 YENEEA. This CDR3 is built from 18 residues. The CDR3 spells CASSLDFPEAGGFGELFF.

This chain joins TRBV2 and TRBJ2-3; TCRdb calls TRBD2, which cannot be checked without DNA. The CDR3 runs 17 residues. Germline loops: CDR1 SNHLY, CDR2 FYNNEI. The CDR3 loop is CASSDGTSGGATDTQYF.

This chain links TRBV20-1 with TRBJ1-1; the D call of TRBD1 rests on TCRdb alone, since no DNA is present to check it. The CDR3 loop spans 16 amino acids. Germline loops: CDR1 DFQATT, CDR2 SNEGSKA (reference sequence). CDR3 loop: CSARVRSGQGNTEAFF.

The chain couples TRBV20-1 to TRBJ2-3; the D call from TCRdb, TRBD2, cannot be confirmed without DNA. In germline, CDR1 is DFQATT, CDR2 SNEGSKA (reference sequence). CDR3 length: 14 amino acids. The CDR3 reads CSASGLAGTDTQYF.

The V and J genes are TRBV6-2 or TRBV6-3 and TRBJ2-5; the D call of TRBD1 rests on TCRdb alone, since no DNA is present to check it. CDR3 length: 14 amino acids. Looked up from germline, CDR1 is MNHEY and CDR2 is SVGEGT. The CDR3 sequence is CASSLRDTQETQYF.

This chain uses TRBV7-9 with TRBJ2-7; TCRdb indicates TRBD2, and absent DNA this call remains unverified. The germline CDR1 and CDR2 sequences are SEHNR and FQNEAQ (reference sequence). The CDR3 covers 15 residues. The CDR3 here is CASSPSGSLSYEQYF.

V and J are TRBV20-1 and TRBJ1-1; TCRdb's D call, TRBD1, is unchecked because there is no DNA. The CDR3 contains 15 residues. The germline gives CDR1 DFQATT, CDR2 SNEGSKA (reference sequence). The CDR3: CSARDPRQGNTEAFF.

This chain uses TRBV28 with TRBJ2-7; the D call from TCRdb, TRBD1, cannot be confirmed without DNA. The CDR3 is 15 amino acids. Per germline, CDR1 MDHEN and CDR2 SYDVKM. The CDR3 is CASSRGASKTYEQYF. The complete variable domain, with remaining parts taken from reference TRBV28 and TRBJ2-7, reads DVKVTQSSRYLVKRTGEKVFLECVQDMDHENMFWYRQDPGLGLRLIYFSYDVKMKEKGDIPEGYSVSREKKERFSLILESASTNQTSMYLCASSRGASKTYEQYFGPGTRLTVT.

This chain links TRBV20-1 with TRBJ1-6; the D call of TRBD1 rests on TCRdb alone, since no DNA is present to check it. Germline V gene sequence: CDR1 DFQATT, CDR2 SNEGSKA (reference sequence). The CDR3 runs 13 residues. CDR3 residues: CSARRGSNSPLHF.

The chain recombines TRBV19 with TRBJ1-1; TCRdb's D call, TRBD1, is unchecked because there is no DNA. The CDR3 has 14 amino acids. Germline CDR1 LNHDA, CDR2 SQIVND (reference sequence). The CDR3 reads CASSIVEGPGEAFF. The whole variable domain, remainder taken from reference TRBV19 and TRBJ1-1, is DGGITQSPKYLFRKEGQNVTLSCEQNLNHDAMYWYRQDPGQGLRLIYYSQIVNDFQKGDIAEGYSVSREKKESFPLTVTSAQKNPTAFYLCASSIVEGPGEAFFGQGTRLTVV.

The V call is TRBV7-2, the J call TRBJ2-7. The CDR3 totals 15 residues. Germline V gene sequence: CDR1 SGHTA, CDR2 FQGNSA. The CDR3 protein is CASSLAAGYRYEQYF.

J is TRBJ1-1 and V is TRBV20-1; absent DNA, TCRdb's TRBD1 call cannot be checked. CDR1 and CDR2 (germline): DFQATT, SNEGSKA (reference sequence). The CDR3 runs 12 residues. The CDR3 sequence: CSAGQGVREAFF.

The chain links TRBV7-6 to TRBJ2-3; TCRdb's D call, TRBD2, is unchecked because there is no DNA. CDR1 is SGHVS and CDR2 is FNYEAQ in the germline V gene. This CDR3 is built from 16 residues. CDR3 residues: CASSLGAGGPGDTQYF.

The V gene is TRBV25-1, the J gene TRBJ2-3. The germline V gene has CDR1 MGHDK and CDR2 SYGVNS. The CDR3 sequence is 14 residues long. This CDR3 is CASSGFLGTDTQYF.

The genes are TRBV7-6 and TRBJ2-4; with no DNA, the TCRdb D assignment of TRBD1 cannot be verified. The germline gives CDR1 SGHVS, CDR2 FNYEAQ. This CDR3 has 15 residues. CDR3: CASSPEGVVENIQYF.

The CDR3 is CASTGQGTGTEAFF. The chain couples TRBV2 to TRBJ1-1; TCRdb outputs TRBD1, but without DNA this stays unchecked. Germline V CDR1 and CDR2: SNHLY, FYNNEI. This CDR3 region has 14 residues.

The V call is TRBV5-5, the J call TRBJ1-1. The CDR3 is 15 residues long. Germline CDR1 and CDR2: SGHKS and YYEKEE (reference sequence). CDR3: CASSLTARLNTEAFF.

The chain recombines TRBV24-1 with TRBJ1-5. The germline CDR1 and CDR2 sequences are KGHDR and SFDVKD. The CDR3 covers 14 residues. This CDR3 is CATSDRYAGQPQHF.

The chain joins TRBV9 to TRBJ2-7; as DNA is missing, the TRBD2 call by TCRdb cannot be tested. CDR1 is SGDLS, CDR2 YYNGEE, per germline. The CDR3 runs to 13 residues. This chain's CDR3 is CASSIGREREQYF.

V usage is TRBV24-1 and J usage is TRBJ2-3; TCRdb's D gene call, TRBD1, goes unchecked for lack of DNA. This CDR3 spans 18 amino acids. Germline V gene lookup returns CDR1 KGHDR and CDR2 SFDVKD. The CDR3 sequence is CATSDSIFPRERGDTQYF.

CDR3 loop: CSAREGMGWEKLFF. The chain carries TRBV20-1 and TRBJ1-4. There are 14 residues in the CDR3. Germline V gene lookup returns CDR1 DFQATT and CDR2 SNEGSKA (reference sequence).

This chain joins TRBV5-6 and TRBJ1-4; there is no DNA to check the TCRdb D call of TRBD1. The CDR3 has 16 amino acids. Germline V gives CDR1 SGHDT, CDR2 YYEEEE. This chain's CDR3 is CASSLVQQGRVEKLFF. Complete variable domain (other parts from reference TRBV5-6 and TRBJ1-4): DAGVTQSPTHLIKTRGQQVTLRCSPKSGHDTVSWYQQALGQGPQFIFQYYEEEERQRGNFPDRFSGHQFPNYSSELNVNALLLGDSALYLCASSLVQQGRVEKLFFGSGTQLSVL.

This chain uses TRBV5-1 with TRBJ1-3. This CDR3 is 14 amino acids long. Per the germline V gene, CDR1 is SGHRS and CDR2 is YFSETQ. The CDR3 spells CASQGGSSGNTIYF.

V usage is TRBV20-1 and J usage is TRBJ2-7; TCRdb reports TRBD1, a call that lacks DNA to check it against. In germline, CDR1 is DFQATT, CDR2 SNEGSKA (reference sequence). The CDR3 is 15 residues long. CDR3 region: CSARAYWGKSYEQYF.

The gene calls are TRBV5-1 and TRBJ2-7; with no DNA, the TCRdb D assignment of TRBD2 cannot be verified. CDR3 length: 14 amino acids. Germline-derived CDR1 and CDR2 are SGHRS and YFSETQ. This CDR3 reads CASRGLAGEVEQYF.